The rows below give T cell receptor beta chains drawn from one sample of a study of shared T cell receptors in the human thymus. The protocol was immunoSEQ multiplex PCR, while the TCRdb copy is restricted to in-frame clones and leaves out a portion. The sample shows 720,000 or so clones, roughly 85% of them seen only once. These data were likewise used in another study, on human thymus T cells.

Sequenced input: thymocytes. The origin of the receptors is a girl under three years old with a congenital heart defect. The CDR3 runs from the conserved cysteine through the conserved F or W. A D gene is named only where the DNA matches it firmly. Not all rows give a size; the values are once, few, many and, for expanded clones, a class.

clone_size: .; j_call: TRBJ2-7; d_call: .; v_call: TRBV7-2; cdr3_aa: CASSLAVQGNLVYEQYF; cdr3_nt: TGTGCCAGCAGCTTAGCGGTGCAGGGGAATTTGGTCTACGAGCAGTACTTC
clone_size: once; j_call: TRBJ1-4; d_call: .; v_call: TRBV25-1; cdr3_aa: CASSEPLDSGQNEKLFF; cdr3_nt: TGTGCCAGCAGTGAGCCTCTGGATAGTGGACAAAATGAAAAACTGTTTTTT
clone_size: .; j_call: TRBJ1-6; d_call: .; v_call: TRBV18; cdr3_aa: CASSRDAQGDSPLHF; cdr3_nt: TGTGCCAGCTCCCGCGATGCCCAGGGCGATTCACCCCTCCACTTT
clone_size: .; j_call: TRBJ1-2; d_call: .; v_call: TRBV28; cdr3_aa: CASSITGFYGYTF; cdr3_nt: TGTGCCAGCAGTATCACAGGGTTCTATGGCTACACCTTC
clone_size: .; j_call: TRBJ2-3; d_call: TRBD2; v_call: TRBV4-2; cdr3_aa: CASSQDKLAGGQDTQYF; cdr3_nt: TGTGCCAGCAGCCAAGATAAGCTAGCGGGGGGGCAAGATACGCAGTATTTT
clone_size: .; j_call: TRBJ1-1; d_call: .; v_call: TRBV2; cdr3_aa: CASSESAFF; cdr3_nt: TGTGCCAGCAGTGAGTCTGCTTTCTTT
clone_size: few; j_call: TRBJ1-1; d_call: .; v_call: TRBV5-5; cdr3_aa: CASSFGTLEAFF; cdr3_nt: TGTGCCAGCAGCTTTGGCACCCTCGAAGCTTTCTTT
clone_size: .; j_call: TRBJ1-4; d_call: .; v_call: TRBV7-9; cdr3_aa: CASSQSPYEKLFF; cdr3_nt: TGTGCCAGCAGCCAGTCCCCCTATGAAAAACTGTTTTTT
clone_size: .; j_call: TRBJ2-2; d_call: .; v_call: TRBV2; cdr3_aa: CASSDPRRGRSGELFF; cdr3_nt: TGTGCCAGCAGTGACCCCCGGAGAGGGAGATCCGGGGAGCTGTTTTTT
clone_size: .; j_call: TRBJ2-5; d_call: TRBD1; v_call: TRBV6-1; cdr3_aa: CASSDNHYRGGGETQYF; cdr3_nt: TGTGCCAGCAGTGACAACCATTACAGGGGTGGGGGAGAGACCCAGTACTTC
clone_size: .; j_call: TRBJ2-3; d_call: .; v_call: TRBV11-3; cdr3_aa: CASSLSRDTDTQYF; cdr3_nt: TGTGCCAGCAGCTTGTCGAGGGACACAGATACGCAGTATTTT
clone_size: .; j_call: TRBJ1-5; d_call: .; v_call: TRBV7-2; cdr3_aa: CASSLRGIGAQPQHF; cdr3_nt: TGTGCCAGCAGCTTAAGAGGTATTGGGGCTCAGCCCCAGCATTTT
clone_size: .; j_call: TRBJ1-1; d_call: .; v_call: TRBV14; cdr3_aa: CASSRGGSYRAFF; cdr3_nt: TGTGCCAGCAGCCGGGGGGGCAGCTACCGGGCTTTCTTT
clone_size: .; j_call: TRBJ2-7; d_call: .; v_call: TRBV5-1; cdr3_aa: CASSVGSFYEQYF; cdr3_nt: TGCGCCAGCAGCGTCGGGTCTTTCTACGAGCAGTACTTC
clone_size: .; j_call: TRBJ2-7; d_call: TRBD1; v_call: TRBV6-1; cdr3_aa: CASSYPGTESF; cdr3_nt: TGTGCCAGCAGTTACCCCGGGACAGAAAGCTTC
clone_size: .; j_call: TRBJ2-7; d_call: TRBD1; v_call: TRBV28; cdr3_aa: CASSPHTAQGQRPFVNEQYF; cdr3_nt: TGTGCCAGCAGTCCTCATACCGCACAGGGACAGCGGCCGTTTGTGAACGAGCAGTACTTC
clone_size: .; j_call: TRBJ1-2; d_call: .; v_call: TRBV11-2; cdr3_aa: CASSQRQYGYTF; cdr3_nt: TGTGCCAGCAGCCAACGACAGTACGGCTACACCTTC
clone_size: .; j_call: TRBJ1-2; d_call: .; v_call: TRBV27; cdr3_aa: CASSSRPPSWYGYTF; cdr3_nt: TGTGCCAGCAGTTCGAGACCGCCTAGTTGGTATGGCTACACCTTC
clone_size: .; j_call: TRBJ2-1; d_call: .; v_call: TRBV7-6; cdr3_aa: CASSLEDKVGQPRGEQFF; cdr3_nt: TGTGCCAGCAGCTTAGAGGATAAGGTCGGCCAGCCCCGGGGTGAGCAGTTCTTC
clone_size: .; j_call: TRBJ2-1; d_call: .; v_call: TRBV29-1; cdr3_aa: CSVALRSGGGVYNEQFF; cdr3_nt: TGCAGCGTCGCCTTAAGGTCGGGCGGAGGGGTATACAATGAGCAGTTCTTC
clone_size: once; j_call: TRBJ2-1; d_call: .; v_call: TRBV4-1; cdr3_aa: CASTPIWTDYYNEQFF; cdr3_nt: TGCGCCAGCACCCCAATTTGGACAGACTATTACAATGAGCAGTTCTTC
clone_size: .; j_call: TRBJ1-1; d_call: TRBD1; v_call: TRBV10-3; cdr3_aa: CAIRDRGDTEAFF; cdr3_nt: TGTGCCATCAGGGACAGGGGAGACACTGAAGCTTTCTTT
clone_size: .; j_call: TRBJ2-1; d_call: .; v_call: TRBV5-1; cdr3_aa: CASSLEEVGYNEQFF; cdr3_nt: TGCGCCAGCAGCTTAGAAGAGGTCGGCTACAATGAGCAGTTCTTC
clone_size: .; j_call: TRBJ1-2; d_call: .; v_call: TRBV2; cdr3_aa: CASGRVAAIDGYTF; cdr3_nt: TGTGCCAGCGGTCGAGTAGCCGCGATAGATGGCTACACCTTC
clone_size: .; j_call: TRBJ1-3; d_call: TRBD1; v_call: TRBV14; cdr3_aa: CASSQGGGHRGPRENTIYF; cdr3_nt: TGTGCCAGCAGCCAAGGAGGGGGACACAGGGGACCGCGTGAAAACACCATATATTTT
clone_size: .; j_call: TRBJ2-1; d_call: TRBD2; v_call: TRBV28; cdr3_aa: CASSRTGTILKGEQFF; cdr3_nt: TGTGCCAGCAGCAGGACCGGGACTATCTTGAAGGGTGAGCAGTTCTTC
clone_size: .; j_call: TRBJ1-1; d_call: .; v_call: TRBV12-2; cdr3_aa: CASRQRRGFGTGFTEAFF; cdr3_nt: TGTGCAAGTCGCCAAAGGCGGGGGTTCGGGACAGGGTTCACTGAAGCTTTCTTT
clone_size: .; j_call: TRBJ2-3; d_call: TRBD2; v_call: TRBV4-3; cdr3_aa: CASSQDWTSGGTDTQYF; cdr3_nt: TGCGCCAGCAGCCAAGATTGGACTAGCGGGGGGACAGATACGCAGTATTTT
clone_size: .; j_call: TRBJ2-2; d_call: TRBD2; v_call: TRBV7-3; cdr3_aa: CASSDGLGAGELFF; cdr3_nt: TGTGCCAGCTCCGATGGACTAGGGGCCGGGGAGCTGTTTTTT
clone_size: .; j_call: TRBJ2-1; d_call: TRBD1; v_call: TRBV5-1; cdr3_aa: CASSIPATGTFYNEQFF; cdr3_nt: TGCGCCAGCAGTATCCCCGCGACAGGGACCTTCTACAATGAGCAGTTCTTC
clone_size: .; j_call: TRBJ2-7; d_call: .; v_call: TRBV7-6; cdr3_aa: CASSLSYWGGGSYYEQYF; cdr3_nt: TGTGCCAGCAGCCTATCATATTGGGGTGGAGGTTCCTACTACGAGCAGTACTTC
clone_size: .; j_call: TRBJ1-2; d_call: .; v_call: TRBV19; cdr3_aa: CASSIGQNGYTF; cdr3_nt: TGTGCCAGTAGTATAGGACAGAATGGCTACACCTTC
clone_size: .; j_call: TRBJ1-3; d_call: TRBD1; v_call: TRBV18; cdr3_aa: CASSPQNTDRGGNTIYF; cdr3_nt: TGTGCCAGCTCACCCCAGAACACGGACAGGGGAGGAAACACCATATATTTT
clone_size: .; j_call: TRBJ1-2; d_call: .; v_call: TRBV7-6; cdr3_aa: CASSVAGWPELYGYTF; cdr3_nt: TGTGCCAGCAGCGTCGCGGGCTGGCCGGAACTTTATGGCTACACCTTC
clone_size: .; j_call: TRBJ1-2; d_call: .; v_call: TRBV15; cdr3_aa: CATRGAPIYGYTF; cdr3_nt: TGTGCCACCAGGGGGGCGCCGATCTATGGCTACACCTTC
clone_size: .; j_call: TRBJ2-7; d_call: TRBD1; v_call: TRBV2; cdr3_aa: CAISRTGVTYEQYF; cdr3_nt: TGTGCCATTTCCAGGACAGGGGTAACCTACGAGCAGTACTTC
clone_size: once; j_call: TRBJ2-6; d_call: TRBD2; v_call: TRBV9; cdr3_aa: CASSVARLSGVPSGANVLTF; cdr3_nt: TGTGCCAGCAGCGTAGCCCGACTTAGCGGGGTCCCCTCTGGGGCCAACGTCCTGACTTTC
clone_size: .; j_call: TRBJ2-2; d_call: TRBD1; v_call: TRBV7-4; cdr3_aa: CASSSRQGGTGELFF; cdr3_nt: TGTGCCAGCAGCTCCCGACAGGGCGGCACCGGGGAGCTGTTTTTT
clone_size: .; j_call: TRBJ1-5; d_call: .; v_call: TRBV19; cdr3_aa: CASRGPDYSNQPQHF; cdr3_nt: TGTGCCAGTAGGGGTCCCGACTATAGCAATCAGCCCCAGCATTTT
clone_size: .; j_call: TRBJ2-5; d_call: TRBD1; v_call: TRBV14; cdr3_aa: CASSQDRDRDQETQYF; cdr3_nt: TGTGCCAGCAGCCAAGATAGGGACAGGGACCAAGAGACCCAGTACTTC
clone_size: .; j_call: TRBJ1-1; d_call: .; v_call: TRBV27; cdr3_aa: CASSSRTAPPTNTEAFF; cdr3_nt: TGTGCCAGCAGTTCCCGGACAGCCCCACCGACAAACACTGAAGCTTTCTTT
clone_size: .; j_call: TRBJ1-6; d_call: .; v_call: TRBV27; cdr3_aa: CASSTDGLPHASPLHF; cdr3_nt: TGTGCCAGCAGTACCGACGGACTACCTCACGCTTCACCCCTCCACTTT
clone_size: .; j_call: TRBJ2-7; d_call: TRBD2; v_call: TRBV6-6; cdr3_aa: CASLTGGGHEQYF; cdr3_nt: TGTGCCAGCCTAACTGGCGGGGGTCACGAGCAGTACTTC
clone_size: few; j_call: TRBJ2-5; d_call: TRBD2; v_call: TRBV4-3; cdr3_aa: CASSQAGQRGAQETQYF; cdr3_nt: TGCGCCAGCAGCCAAGCAGGCCAGCGGGGGGCACAAGAGACCCAGTACTTC